These 5 T cell receptor beta chains originate from one sample sequenced in a study of shared clonotypes between healthy human individuals. TCRdb keeps only in-frame clones here, not all; method: immunoSEQ multiplex PCR. The sample has about 560,000 clones; around 80% are singletons. Input material: PBMCs. The source is a woman aged 40 to 50 in good health. Some clones in this sample may be carry-over from other donors' samples.

J is TRBJ2-1 and V is TRBV30; a weak D match, TRBD2 (5 bases). Germline V CDR1 and CDR2: GTSNPN, SVGIG (reference sequence). V lost 0 bases and J lost 4, with 13 bases in between. This CDR3 comprises 15 residues. The CDR3 here is CAWSVESSGYNEQFF. The CDR3 nucleotides read TGTGCCTGGAGTGTGGAGAGCTCGGGATACAATGAGCAGTTCTTC.

The genes are TRBV7-2 and TRBJ2-7; D gene uncertain. CDR1 and CDR2 from the germline V gene are SGHTA and FQGNSA. V lost 5 bases to trimming and J lost 1 base, with 6 bases between them. CDR3 length: 12 residues. The chain's CDR3 is CASSHGSYEQYF. The CDR3 DNA is TGTGCCAGCAGCCACGGGTCCTACGAGCAGTACTTC.

Notes on this clone: A far more abundant clone sits one base away, making this likely a read error. This sample also contains other DNA sequences that code for the same CDR3. The chain has TRBV29-1 and TRBJ1-2; D is uncertain. V was pared by 7 bases and J by 2 bases, with 8 bases between. The germline V gene encodes CDR1 SQVTM and CDR2 ANQGSEA. The CDR3 is 11 residues long. The CDR3 loop is CSESSNYGYTF. The CDR3 nucleotides read TGCAGCGAGTCTTCAAACTATGGCTACACCTTC.

This clone came up a few times. This chain links TRBV7-9 with TRBJ2-1, with 12 bases identical to TRBD2. CDR3 length equals 15 residues. Looked up from germline, CDR1 is SEHNR and CDR2 is FQNEAQ (reference sequence). The V gene end was trimmed by 4 bases and the J gene end by 7 bases; junction bases not matched to a gene: 5. The CDR3 loop is CASSWRTSGKNEQFF. The CDR3 DNA is TGTGCCAGCAGCTGGAGGACTAGCGGGAAGAATGAGCAGTTCTTC.

V and J are TRBV7-9 and TRBJ2-6; 11 bases match TRBD1. Germline CDR1 SEHNR, CDR2 FQNEAQ (reference sequence). The CDR3 totals 18 residues. V lost 4 bases to trimming and J lost 4 bases; unmatched junction nucleotides: 9. The CDR3 region is CASSYLDRGRAGANVLTF. The CDR3, as DNA: TGTGCCAGCAGCTATCTGGACAGGGGGCGTGCCGGGGCCAACGTCCTGACTTTC.